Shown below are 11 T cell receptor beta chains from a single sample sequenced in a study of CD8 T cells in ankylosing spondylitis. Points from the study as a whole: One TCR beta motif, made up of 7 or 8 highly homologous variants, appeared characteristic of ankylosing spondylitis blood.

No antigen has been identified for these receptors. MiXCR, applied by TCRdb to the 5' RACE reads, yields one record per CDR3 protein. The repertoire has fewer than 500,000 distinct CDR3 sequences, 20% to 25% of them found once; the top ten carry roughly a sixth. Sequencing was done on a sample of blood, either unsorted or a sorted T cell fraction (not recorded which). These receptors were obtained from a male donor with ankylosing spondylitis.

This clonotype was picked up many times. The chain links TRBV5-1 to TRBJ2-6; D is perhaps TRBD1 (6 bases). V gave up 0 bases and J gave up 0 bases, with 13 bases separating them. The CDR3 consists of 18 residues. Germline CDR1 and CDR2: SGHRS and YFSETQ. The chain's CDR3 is CASSLGGQRYSGANVLTF. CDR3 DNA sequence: TGCGCCAGCAGCTTGGGTGGACAGAGATACTCTGGGGCCAACGTCCTGACTTTC.

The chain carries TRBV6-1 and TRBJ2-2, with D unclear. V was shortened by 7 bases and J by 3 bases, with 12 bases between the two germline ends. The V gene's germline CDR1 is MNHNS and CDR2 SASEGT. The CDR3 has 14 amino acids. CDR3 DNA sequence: TGTGCCAGCACAAAGGCGGTCGACACCGGGGAGCTGTTTTTT. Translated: CASTKAVDTGELFF.

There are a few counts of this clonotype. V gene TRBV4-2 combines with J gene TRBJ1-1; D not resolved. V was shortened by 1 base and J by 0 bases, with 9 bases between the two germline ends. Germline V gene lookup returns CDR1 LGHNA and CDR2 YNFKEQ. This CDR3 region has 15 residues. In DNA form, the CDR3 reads TGTGCCAGCAGCCAAGTGGGGATTATGAACACTGAAGCTTTCTTT. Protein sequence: CASSQVGIMNTEAFF.

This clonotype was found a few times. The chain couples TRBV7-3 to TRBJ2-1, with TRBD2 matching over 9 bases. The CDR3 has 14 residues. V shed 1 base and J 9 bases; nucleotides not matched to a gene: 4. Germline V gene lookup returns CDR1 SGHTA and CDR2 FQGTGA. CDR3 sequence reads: CASSLMAGGSEQFF. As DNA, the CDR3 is TGTGCCAGCAGCTTAATGGCGGGAGGGTCTGAGCAGTTCTTC.

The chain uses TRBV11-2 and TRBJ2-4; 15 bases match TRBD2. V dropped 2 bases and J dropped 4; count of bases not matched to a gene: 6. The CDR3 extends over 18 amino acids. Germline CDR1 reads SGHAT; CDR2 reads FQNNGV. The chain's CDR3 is CASSLTGLAGGGKNIQYF. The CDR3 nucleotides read TGTGCCAGCAGCTTAACTGGACTAGCGGGAGGGGGGAAAAACATTCAGTACTTC.

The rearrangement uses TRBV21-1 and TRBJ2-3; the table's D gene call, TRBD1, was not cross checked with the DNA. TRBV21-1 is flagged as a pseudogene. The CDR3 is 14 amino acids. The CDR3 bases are TGTGCCAGCGCCCGGGGAATGTGGACAGATACGCAGTATTTT. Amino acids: CASARGMWTDTQYF.

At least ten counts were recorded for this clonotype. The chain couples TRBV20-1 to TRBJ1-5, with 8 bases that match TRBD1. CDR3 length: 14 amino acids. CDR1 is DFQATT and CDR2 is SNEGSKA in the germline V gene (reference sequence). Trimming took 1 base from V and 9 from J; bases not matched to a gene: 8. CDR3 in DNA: TGCAGTGCTAGAGCCGGGACAGGTTTAGGGCCCCAGCATTTT. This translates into CSARAGTGLGPQHF.

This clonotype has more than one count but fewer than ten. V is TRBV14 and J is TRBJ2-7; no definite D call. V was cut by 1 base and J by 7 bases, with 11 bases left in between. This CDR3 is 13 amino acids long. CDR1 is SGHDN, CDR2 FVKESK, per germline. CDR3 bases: TGTGCCAGCAGCCAAGTAATCAGCCGGGAGCAGTACTTC. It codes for CASSQVISREQYF.

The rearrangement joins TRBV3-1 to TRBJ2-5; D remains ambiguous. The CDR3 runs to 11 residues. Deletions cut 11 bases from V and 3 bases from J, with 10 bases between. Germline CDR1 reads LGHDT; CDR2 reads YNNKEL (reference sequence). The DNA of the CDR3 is TGTGCCGGAACATGCGAAGAGACCCAGTACTTC. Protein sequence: CAGTCEETQYF.

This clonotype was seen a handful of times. Written as DNA, the CDR3 is TGCAGCGTTGGAATTAGCGGGTTAAGCGATGAGCAGTTCTTC. This codes for CSVGISGLSDEQFF. The V and J genes are TRBV29-1 and TRBJ2-1; 7 bases agree with TRBD2. The CDR3 loop spans 14 amino acids. The V and J ends lost 4 bases and 8 bases, in that order; junction bases with no gene match: 11. Germline loops: CDR1 SQVTM, CDR2 ANQGSEA.

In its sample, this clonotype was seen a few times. The DNA for the CDR3 is TGCGCCAGCAGTGAGAGCCGGGACTACAACAATGAGCAGTTCTTC. It specifies CASSESRDYNNEQFF. V gene TRBV10-1 combines with J gene TRBJ2-1; 7 positions agree with TRBD2. Germline CDR1 WNHNN, CDR2 SYGVQD (reference sequence). V lost 2 bases, J lost 5 bases, and 6 bases stayed unmatched. The CDR3 has 15 amino acids.